This T cell receptor beta chain was sequenced for a study of blood T cells in healthy people across ages. Study-wide findings and caveats: Expanded clonotype shifts may have been confounded, as the donors had an unknown CMV status.

In the case of this clonotype: Its antigen remains unidentified. At one end the junction does not follow the germline gene, possibly because of a read error.

Isolated per sample were at least 7 million PBMCs. The CDR3 runs 15 residues. Germline V gene sequence: CDR1 ENHRY, CDR2 SYGVKD. A second about 7 to 12 cycle PCR used barcoded and J-beta primers. A single record per CDR3 protein comes from TCRdb applying MiXCR to the 5' RACE reads. The sample contains some 1.4 million distinct CDR3 sequences, 42% of which appear only once. The specimen sequenced was blood. The rearrangement uses TRBV10-3 and TRBJ1-5, with D uncertain. The source of this sequence is a woman between 18 and 29 years old in good health. The CDR3 is CAISESDGSNQPQHF. The CDR3 bases are TGTGCCATTAGTGAGAGTGACGGTAGCAATCAGCCCCAGCATTTT.